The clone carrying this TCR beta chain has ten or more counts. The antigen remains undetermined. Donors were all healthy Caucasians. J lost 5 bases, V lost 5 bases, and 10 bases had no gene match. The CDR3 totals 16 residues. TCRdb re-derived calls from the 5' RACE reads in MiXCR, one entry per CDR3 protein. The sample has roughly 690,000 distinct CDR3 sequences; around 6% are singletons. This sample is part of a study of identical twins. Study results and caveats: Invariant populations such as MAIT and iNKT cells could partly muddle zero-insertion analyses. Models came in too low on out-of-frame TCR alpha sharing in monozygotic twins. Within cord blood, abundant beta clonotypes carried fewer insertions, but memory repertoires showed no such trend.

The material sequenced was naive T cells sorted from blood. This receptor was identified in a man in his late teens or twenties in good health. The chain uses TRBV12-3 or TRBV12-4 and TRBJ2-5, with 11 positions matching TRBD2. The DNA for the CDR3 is TGTGCCAGCAGTCTGTTAGCGGGAGGGTCCGGGGAGACCCAGTACTTC. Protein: CASSLLAGGSGETQYF.